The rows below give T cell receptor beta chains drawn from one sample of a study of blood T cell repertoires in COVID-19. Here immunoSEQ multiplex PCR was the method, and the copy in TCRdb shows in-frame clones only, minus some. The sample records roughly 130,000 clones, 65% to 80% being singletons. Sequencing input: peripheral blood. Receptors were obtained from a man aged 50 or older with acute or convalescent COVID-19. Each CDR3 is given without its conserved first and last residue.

ASSPEGQRSPLH,TRBV9,TRBJ1-6,12
ASSKQGAGKNEQF,TRBV9,TRBJ2-1,13
ASSKDSYGYT,TRBV27,TRBJ1-2,10
ASSLAAGTGNQPQH,TRBV11-2,TRBJ1-5,14
ASTVQRGTTDTQY,TRBV6-5,TRBJ2-3,13
ASSSTENQPQH,TRBV7-7,TRBJ1-5,11
ASSQTRVGYT,TRBV3-1/TRBV3-2,TRBJ1-2,10
ASSLAGQGRNKYEQY,TRBV5-1,TRBJ2-7,15
ATRPLGTGLGYTEAF,TRBV15,TRBJ1-1,15
ASSILAGTKTNEQF,TRBV19,TRBJ2-1,14
ASRPPQSVSRNSPLH,TRBV27,TRBJ1-6,15
ASSLISGSTEAF,TRBV6-6,TRBJ1-1,12
ASSPDGQLNQPQH,TRBV18,TRBJ1-5,13
AWAQGGNYGYT,TRBV30,TRBJ1-2,11
ASSGTADSPLH,TRBV19,TRBJ1-6,11
SASIPGVAKNIQY,TRBV20-1,TRBJ2-4,13
ASSQDITRGEKLF,TRBV3-1/TRBV3-2,TRBJ1-4,13
ASSLYEGSSYNEQF,TRBV7-9,TRBJ2-1,14
ASSLEGLVTDTQY,TRBV5-1,TRBJ2-3,13
ASSQDPLAGEGSGGVNFYEQY,TRBV16,TRBJ2-7,21
ASSQEIAGGHNEQF,TRBV4-1,TRBJ2-1,14
ASSRRLAGPTAGETQY,TRBV3-1/TRBV3-2,TRBJ2-5,16